This record looks at one T cell receptor beta chain sequence and its context. Antigen: not known. The CDR3 runs 13 residues. Per the germline V gene, CDR1 is SGDLS and CDR2 is YYNGEE. V dropped 5 bases and J dropped 5 bases, with 10 bases sitting between them. The sample originates from a study of lymphopenia after photon versus proton radiotherapy. Study-level results: After the lymphocyte nadir, photon-treated repertoires showed oligoclonal expansion, especially of CD8+ Temra cells. Proton therapy kept repertoires fairly stable, unlike photons, which gained effector/memory cells. Larger post-nadir TCR diversity loss correlated inversely with survival in deceased patients.

The method was immunoSEQ multiplex PCR; TCRdb's version includes in-frame clones alone and lacks a portion of them. The sample holds over 50,000 clones, approximately 86% seen once. Sample: peripheral blood, taken from a patient treated with photon-based radiotherapy. This receptor was taken from a man aged 40-55 years with gastric cancer. V is TRBV9 and J is TRBJ2-2, with D perhaps matching TRBD2 (5 bases). CDR3 sequence reads: CASSASGTGELFF. CDR3 DNA sequence: TGTGCCAGCAGTGCAAGCGGTACCGGGGAGCTGTTTTTT.